This T cell receptor (beta chain) comes out of a study of radiotherapy plus CTLA-4 blockade in lung cancer. The wider study: There were objective responses in 18% of patients, and 31% had disease control.

Libraries were prepared by immunoSEQ multiplex PCR; TCRdb keeps only in-frame clonotypes and omits some of them. The sample lists tens of thousands of clones; roughly 86% were seen once. Focal radiation with ipilimumab CTLA-4 blockade was given to patients with chemo-refractory metastatic non-small-cell lung cancer. Study-level points and caveats: Early blood T cell clone dynamics reportedly forecast response best, with interferon-beta. There was expansion of tumor-derived TCR clones in blood after radiotherapy plus ipilimumab.

CDR3 length: 12 amino acids. Germline assignment: CDR1 MDHEN and CDR2 SYDVKM. V lost 8 bases and J 4 bases, leaving 11 bases between the germline ends. As to this clone: Its antigen is not known.

This chain joins TRBV28 and TRBJ1-2; D gene unclear. This clonotype originated in a human donor with non-small cell lung cancer whose response to radiotherapy plus ipilimumab could not be evaluated. The sample here was peripheral blood, taken from a patient treated with radiotherapy plus ipilimumab. The CDR3 coding sequence is TGTGCCAGCTGCGACTATATCTATGGCTACACCTTC. Its translation is CASCDYIYGYTF.